What follows is one T cell receptor beta chain and its context. Its antigen is not identified. The PCR used 60 Vbeta and 13 Jbeta primers. Sequenced by immunoSEQ multiplex PCR; TCRdb stores in-frame clones only, minus some. The data contain about 150,000 clones, around 9.7% of them singletons. The data stem from a study of cytomegalovirus exposure and HLA in healthy donors. Broader study findings: As was reported, the classifier diagnosed cytomegalovirus status with high specificity and sensitivity. The study found most TCR sequences rare, yet found some public TCRs in many donors.

The donors (healthy individuals) were bone marrow donors. Sequencing was carried out using PBMCs. This receptor was identified in a man in his forties or fifties in good health and CMV-seronegative.

The CDR3 DNA is TGTGCCAGCAGCTCCACCGGGACAGTAAGCACAGATACGCAGTATTTT. Encoded protein: CASSSTGTVSTDTQYF. The chain links TRBV7-3 to TRBJ2-3, with TRBD1 matching 7 bases. After removal of 4 bases from V and 0 bases from J, the junction contained 7 bases not matched to a gene. The CDR3 length is 16 residues. Germline CDR1 is SGHTA and CDR2 is FQGTGA.